Sequencing of this T cell receptor beta chain was carried out in a study of blood T cells in healthy people across ages. Using a J-beta primer mix together with a sample-barcoded 5' primer, a second PCR was run for about 6 to 12 cycles. In TCRdb, the 5' RACE reads were re-called with MiXCR into one record per CDR3 protein. This table holds hundreds of thousands of distinct CDR3 sequences, roughly 26% found once. Concerning this clonotype itself: As the CDR3 is not closed by the conserved phenylalanine or tryptophan, this likely results from a read error.

Germline V gives CDR1 SGHRS, CDR2 YFSETQ. The V gene lost 5 bases and the J gene lost 2 bases, with 9 bases spanning the gap. There are 13 residues in the CDR3. The data also belong to a second study, concerning T cells of mothers and their children.

This sequence was found in a boy aged 5 to 17 in good health. Sequencing input: blood. The J gene is TRBJ2-3, the V gene TRBV5-1; D ambiguous. Here the CDR3 reads CASSSWNTDTQYV. For the CDR3, the DNA is TGCGCCAGCAGTAGCTGGAACACAGATACGCAGTATGTT.